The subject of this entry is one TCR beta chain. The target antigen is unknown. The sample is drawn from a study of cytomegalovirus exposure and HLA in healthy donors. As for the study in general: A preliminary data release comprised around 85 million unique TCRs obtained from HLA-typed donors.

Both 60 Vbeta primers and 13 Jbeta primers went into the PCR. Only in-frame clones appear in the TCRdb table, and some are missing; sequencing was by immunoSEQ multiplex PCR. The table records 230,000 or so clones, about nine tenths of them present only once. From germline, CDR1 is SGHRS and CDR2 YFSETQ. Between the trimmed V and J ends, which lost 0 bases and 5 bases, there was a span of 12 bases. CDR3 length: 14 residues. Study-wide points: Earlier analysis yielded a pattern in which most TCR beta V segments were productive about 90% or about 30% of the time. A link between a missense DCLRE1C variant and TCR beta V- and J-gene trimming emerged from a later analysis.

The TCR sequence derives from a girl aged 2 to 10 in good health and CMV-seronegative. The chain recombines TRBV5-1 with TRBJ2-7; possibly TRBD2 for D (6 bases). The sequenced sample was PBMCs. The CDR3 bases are TGCGCCAGCAGCTTGGGTCCGGGGAGGAACGAGCAGTACTTC. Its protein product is CASSLGPGRNEQYF.